A selection of T cell receptor beta chains follows, all from one sample in a study of cytomegalovirus exposure and HLA in healthy donors. Using immunoSEQ multiplex PCR, the repertoire was profiled, and TCRdb retains in-frame clones only, with some absent. The sample contains about 150,000 clones, less than 90% of which appear only once. The sample comprised PBMCs. The receptors stem from a man between 18 and 29 years old in good health and CMV-seronegative. CDR3s include the opening cysteine and the closing phenylalanine or tryptophan. Fields, in order: D gene, V gene, clone size, J gene, CDR3 DNA, CDR3 protein. D genes are given only for firm matches. Size tells how often a clone was seen (once, few, many) or the class of an expanded clone, and some rows leave it out.

>TRBD1|TRBV6-5|.|TRBJ1-5
TGTGCCAGCAGTTCCGGGACAGGGGCGCGCAATCAGCCCCAGCATTTT
CASSSGTGARNQPQHF
>.|TRBV20-1|.|TRBJ1-2
TGCAGTGCCTCTCCTTTAGGCTACACCTTC
CSASPLGYTF
>.|TRBV6-6|.|TRBJ2-1
TGTGCCAGCAGTTACGGGGGTGGTGCGGGGACTGAGCAGTTCTTC
CASSYGGGAGTEQFF
>TRBD2|TRBV4-2|.|TRBJ2-5
TGTGCCAGCAGCCAGTCTAGCGGGTTTCAAGAGACCCAGTACTTC
CASSQSSGFQETQYF
>TRBD1|TRBV6-5|.|TRBJ2-7
TGTGCCAGCAGACCGACAGGGGCAACCCCCTACGAGCAGTACTTC
CASRPTGATPYEQYF
>.|TRBV6-1|.|TRBJ1-1
TGTGCCAGCAGTGTAGCCGGGAAGAACACTGAAGCTTTCTTT
CASSVAGKNTEAFF
>.|TRBV29-1|.|TRBJ2-3
TGCAGCGTGGGGCAGACTAGCACAGATACGCAGTATTTT
CSVGQTSTDTQYF
>TRBD1|TRBV28|once|TRBJ1-2
TGTGCCAGCAGTTTAGCGGGGCAGGGGGCTAACTATGGCTACACCTTC
CASSLAGQGANYGYTF
>TRBD1|TRBV5-1|.|TRBJ2-1
TGCGCCAGCAGCTGGCTGGACAGGGCGGTCTACAATGAGCAGTTCTTC
CASSWLDRAVYNEQFF
>.|TRBV5-1|.|TRBJ1-1
TGCGCCAGCAGCTTGTACGGGACACAGAACACTGAAGCTTTCTTT
CASSLYGTQNTEAFF
>.|TRBV19|.|TRBJ2-2
TGTGCCAGTAGTATCGTAGAGCGGGCGTCCGGGGAGCTGTTTTTT
CASSIVERASGELFF
>TRBD2|TRBV5-1|.|TRBJ2-1
TGCGCCAGCAGCTCTAGCGGGAGCTCCTACAATGAGCAGTTCTTC
CASSSSGSSYNEQFF
>.|TRBV28|.|TRBJ2-1
TGTGCCAGCAGTTTATGGGGAGGACTTAGCTCCTACAATGAGCAGTTCTTC
CASSLWGGLSSYNEQFF
>.|TRBV13|.|TRBJ1-5
TGTGCCAGCAGCTTAGGGGGCCCGGGGAGCAATCAGCCCCAGCATTTT
CASSLGGPGSNQPQHF
>.|TRBV28|few|TRBJ1-1
TGTGCCAGCAGTCCCCGCCGGAGCCAGGGTCCGGGCACTGAAGCTTTCTTT
CASSPRRSQGPGTEAFF
>.|TRBV5-4|.|TRBJ1-2
TGTGCCAGCAGCTTTTTTAGCTCCGCCCCTAGGTCGAGAGGCTACACCTTC
CASSFFSSAPRSRGYTF
>TRBD2|TRBV5-4|.|TRBJ2-5
TGTGCCAGCAGCCGGGGGCGGGGGGGGCAAGAGACCCAGTACTTC
CASSRGRGGQETQYF
>.|TRBV4-1|.|TRBJ2-4
TGCGCCAGCAGCCAAGGAAGGGGCCCCTTGCTAGCCAAAAACATTCAGTACTTC
CASSQGRGPLLAKNIQYF
>TRBD2|TRBV7-3|.|TRBJ2-3
TGTGCCAGCAGCCGCCTAAGGGGTAGCGGGGCCACAGATACGCAGTATTTT
CASSRLRGSGATDTQYF
>.|TRBV7-8|.|TRBJ1-2
TGTGCCAGCAGCTTAGGGGCTCTGCGGGGTGGCTACACCTTC
CASSLGALRGGYTF
>.|TRBV4-3|.|TRBJ2-5
TGCGCCAGCAGCCAAGATCGAGCGAGCGATGGCGAGACCCAGTACTTC
CASSQDRASDGETQYF
>.|TRBV5-8|once|TRBJ2-3
TGTGCCAGCAGCTTCATTAGGGGCAGGGGTGCAGATACGCAGTATTTT
CASSFIRGRGADTQYF
>TRBD1|TRBV6-4|.|TRBJ1-1
TGTGCCAGCAGCCGGACAGGGAACACTGAAGCTTTCTTT
CASSRTGNTEAFF
>TRBD1|TRBV7-9|.|TRBJ1-2
TGTGCCAGCAGCCCAAACAAGGGACAGCTTAACTATGGCTACACCTTC
CASSPNKGQLNYGYTF
>TRBD1|TRBV6-1|.|TRBJ2-1
TGTGCCAGCAGTGAACGGGACAGGCCCTGGAATGAGCAGTTCTTC
CASSERDRPWNEQFF
>TRBD1|TRBV28|.|TRBJ2-7
TGTGCCGTAAGGGGGCGCTCCTACGAGCAGTACTTC
CAVRGRSYEQYF
>.|TRBV2|.|TRBJ1-2
TGTGCCAGCAGTGAAGCGCGGGGCTACACCTTC
CASSEARGYTF
>.|TRBV5-1|.|TRBJ1-1
TGCGCCAGCAGCTTGGGACATACCGACACTGAAGCTTTCTTT
CASSLGHTDTEAFF
>.|TRBV28|.|TRBJ1-6
TGTGCCAGCAGTCCCCCCCGGCAGGGGAACTGGAATTCACCCCTCCACTTT
CASSPPRQGNWNSPLHF
>TRBD1|TRBV6-6|.|TRBJ2-3
TGTGCCAGCATCGGGACAGGGGTAGATACGCAGTATTTT
CASIGTGVDTQYF
>.|TRBV19|.|TRBJ2-1
TGTGCCAGTAGTTACCGGGGGTACAATGAGCAGTTCTTC
CASSYRGYNEQFF
>.|TRBV9|once|TRBJ2-1
TGTGCCAGCAGCGTAAGTGCGGGGCCCTACAATGAGCAGTTCTTC
CASSVSAGPYNEQFF
>.|TRBV30|few|TRBJ1-2
TGTGCCCGCAGGGACTATGGCTACACCTTC
CARRDYGYTF
>TRBD2|TRBV2|.|TRBJ2-1
TGTGCCTCCCAAAGAGCGGGAGCGGGCAATGAGCAGTTCTTC
CASQRAGAGNEQFF
>.|TRBV6-5|.|TRBJ1-4
TGTGCCAGCGCCCCCGGTTTATGGACTAATGAAAAACTGTTTTTT
CASAPGLWTNEKLFF
>.|TRBV7-2|.|TRBJ2-1
TGTGCCAGCAGCCGGAGCACTGGCGGCGAGCAGTTCTTC
CASSRSTGGEQFF
>TRBD1|TRBV2|.|TRBJ1-2
TGTGCCAGCACCGAGGACAGGGATGGCTACACCTTC
CASTEDRDGYTF
>.|TRBV7-6|few|TRBJ1-4
TGTGCCAGCAGCTTAGCGGTAAAGGGGCCGTCTAATGAAAAACTGTTTTTT
CASSLAVKGPSNEKLFF
>.|TRBV5-1|.|TRBJ2-5
TGCGCCAGCAGTAGCGTCGGAAGGACAGTACAAGAGACCCAGTACTTC
CASSSVGRTVQETQYF
>.|TRBV6-6|.|TRBJ2-7
TGTGCCAGCAGCCACACCCGGGGGGCACTCTACGAGCAGTACTTC
CASSHTRGALYEQYF
>.|TRBV18|.|TRBJ2-7
TGTGCCAGCTCACCATCCGGACGGAACCAAGTCTTTACTAGCTCCGAGCAGTACTTC
CASSPSGRNQVFTSSEQYF
>TRBD1|TRBV7-9|few|TRBJ2-5
TGTGCCAGCAGCCCAGGACAGGGGAAGACCCAGTACTTC
CASSPGQGKTQYF
>TRBD2|TRBV18|.|TRBJ2-1
TGTGCCAGCTCACCACCCGCGGGGGGCCTCCTGGGGAATGAGCAGTTCTTC
CASSPPAGGLLGNEQFF
>.|TRBV6-5|.|TRBJ2-2
TGTGCCAGCAGCATCGACTCTCACGGCACCGGGGAGCTGTTTTTT
CASSIDSHGTGELFF
>.|TRBV27|.|TRBJ2-7
TGTGCCAGCAGTTTATTAGGGACATCGGCCTACGAGCAGTACTTC
CASSLLGTSAYEQYF
>TRBD1|TRBV10-2|.|TRBJ1-5
TGCGCCAGCAGGGGACAGGGGTTCAACAATCAGCCCCAGCATTTT
CASRGQGFNNQPQHF
>TRBD2|TRBV28|.|TRBJ2-6
TGTGCCAGCAGTTTCCGCCGGGGGGGGGACAAACTCTCTGGGGCCAACGTCCTGACTTTC
CASSFRRGGDKLSGANVLTF
>TRBD1|TRBV6-6|.|TRBJ2-3
TGTGCCAGCAGTTACCAGGGGGCAGCGACAGATACGCAGTATTTT
CASSYQGAATDTQYF
>.|TRBV6-5|.|TRBJ1-6
TGTGCCAGCAAGCAGGGGCAGGGGTATAATTCACCCCTCCACTTT
CASKQGQGYNSPLHF
>.|TRBV7-9|once|TRBJ1-2
TGTGCCAGCAGCCCCGGGAGGGCCAACTATGGCTACACCTTC
CASSPGRANYGYTF
>TRBD2|TRBV11-1|.|TRBJ2-5
TGTGCCAGCAGCCCAGGACTAGCGGGGCCCGGGACCCAGTACTTC
CASSPGLAGPGTQYF
>TRBD1|TRBV7-9|.|TRBJ1-2
TGTGCCAGCAGCCCAGGACAGGGAGGGTACGGCTACACCTTC
CASSPGQGGYGYTF
>.|TRBV5-1|.|TRBJ1-1
TGCGCCAGCAGCTTGGCCCTGTCAGGCATGAACACTGAAGCTTTCTTT
CASSLALSGMNTEAFF
>TRBD2|TRBV2|once|TRBJ2-7
TGTGCCAGCATTCCCCTGGGGGGGATAAACTACGAGCAGTACTTC
CASIPLGGINYEQYF